This T cell receptor (beta chain) was retrieved from a study of blood T cells in healthy people across ages. With a J-beta primer mix and a sample-barcoded 5' primer, a second PCR ran about 6 to 11 cycles. Each cDNA was tagged by a template-switch adaptor containing 12 random nucleotides. TCRdb reanalysed the 5' RACE reads using MiXCR and keeps one entry per CDR3 protein. The repertoire consists of some 900,000 distinct CDR3 sequences, with 40% to 60% occurring once and the leading ten covering roughly an eighth. This clonotype was seen a few times. Donors each provided ten milliliters of peripheral blood. Per sample, a minimum of 7 million PBMCs were isolated. V lost 5 bases and J 2 bases, leaving 14 bases between the germline ends. CDR1 and CDR2 (germline): MRHNA, SNTAGT. The CDR3 consists of 15 residues.

The gene calls are TRBV6-4 and TRBJ2-3, with D possibly matching TRBD1 (8 bases). The origin of this receptor is a young man in good health. Input material: blood. DNA of the CDR3: TGTGCCAGCAGTAGGGGGGGACAGGTCACAGATACGCAGTATTTT. This codes for CASSRGGQVTDTQYF.